Below, one TCR beta chain is given with its context. Its antigen is unknown. CDR1 is SGDLS and CDR2 is YYNGEE in the germline V gene. There are 14 residues in the CDR3. With 0 bases removed from V and 4 bases from J, the gap between germline ends came to 10 bases. This record comes from a study of T cell responses to AZD1222 COVID-19 vaccine. Study-wide points: Spike-specific TCR depth and breadth grew after two AZD1222 doses. A mostly white British donor set with more females was recruited, and clonal diversity was possibly underestimated. The study found vaccine-associated CD4 TCRs spanning spike, dominant at 160-218 and 743-854.

Libraries were prepared by immunoSEQ multiplex PCR; TCRdb keeps only in-frame clonotypes and omits some of them. This table holds about 110,000 clones, about 92% found once. The TCR comes from an adult who received the AZD1222 COVID-19 vaccine. The J gene is TRBJ1-1, the V gene TRBV9; D is ambiguous. Sequences were derived from peripheral blood, sampled 28 days after the second AZD1222 dose. CDR3 in amino acids: CASSVVPDGTEAFF. CDR3 sequence (DNA): TGTGCCAGCAGCGTAGTCCCGGATGGCACTGAAGCTTTCTTT.